These 23 T cell receptor beta chains were sequenced from one sample in a study of radiation and T cells in renal cell carcinoma. Time point given: baseline pretreatment blood. Treatment denoted: 15 Gy SBRT to primary tumor, nephrectomy 4 weeks later. This table comes from immunoSEQ multiplex PCR, and its TCRdb copy is limited to in-frame clones, with some not included. This sample has about 130,000 clones; 70% to 90% occur once, and the top ten carry 12%. The source material was blood, sampled from a patient whose treatment included radiotherapy and nephrectomy. These receptors all come from a woman aged 45-65 years with renal cell carcinoma.

V gene TRBV7-2 combines with J gene TRBJ1-6; no definite D call. The V end was cut by 5 bases, the J end by 7 bases, with 15 bases between. Germline V gene sequence: CDR1 SGHTA, CDR2 FQGNSA. The CDR3 spans 15 residues. Here the CDR3 reads CASSRGPEFNSPLHF. CDR3 nucleotides: TGTGCCAGCAGCCGCGGCCCGGAGTTCAATTCACCCCTCCACTTT.

The chain has TRBV7-3 and TRBJ1-6, with D possibly being TRBD1 (5 bases). The CDR3 extends over 16 amino acids. In germline, CDR1 is SGHTA, CDR2 FQGTGA. The V end was cut by 1 base, the J end by 5 bases, with 12 bases between. The CDR3 DNA follows: TGTGCCAGCAGCTTAAGGCCGGGGGTAAATAATTCACCCCTCCACTTT. It yields the protein CASSLRPGVNNSPLHF. Together with reference TRBV7-3 and TRBJ1-6, the CDR3 gives the full variable domain: GAGVSQTPSNKVTEKGKYVELRCDPISGHTALYWYRQSLGQGPEFLIYFQGTGAADDSGLPNDRFFAVRPEGSVSTLKIQRTERGDSAVYLCASSLRPGVNNSPLHFGNGTRLTVT.

The rearrangement joins TRBV21-1 to TRBJ2-3; TRBD1 is taken as the D call from the table, unchecked against the DNA. TRBV21-1 is shown as a pseudogene. The CDR3 loop spans 15 amino acids. In DNA form, the CDR3 reads TGTGCCAGCAGCATGGGGACAGCGGGTGCAGATACGCAGTATTTT. Protein: CASSMGTAGADTQYF.

This chain joins TRBV15 and TRBJ1-5; D gene ambiguous. CDR3 size: 14 residues. Germline CDR1 and CDR2: LNHNV and YYDKDF (reference sequence). V was pared by 5 bases and J by 4 bases, with 12 bases between. The CDR3 region is CATSEEGRNQPQHF. In DNA, the CDR3 is TGTGCCACCAGCGAAGAGGGCAGAAATCAGCCCCAGCATTTT. The variable domain in full, with the rest retrieved from reference TRBV15 and TRBJ1-5, is DAMVIQNPRYQVTQFGKPVTLSCSQTLNHNVMYWYQQKSSQAPKLLFHYYDKDFNNEADTPDNFQSRRPNTSFCFLDIRSPGLGDTAMYLCATSEEGRNQPQHFGDGTRLSIL.

The chain combines TRBV2 with TRBJ2-4, with D unresolved. Trimming pared 3 bases from V and 0 bases from J, leaving 15 bases between. This CDR3 is built from 17 residues. Germline V gene sequence: CDR1 SNHLY, CDR2 FYNNEI. The chain's CDR3 is CASSDLPNILAKNIQYF. The CDR3, as DNA: TGTGCCAGCAGTGACTTGCCAAATATACTAGCCAAAAACATTCAGTACTTC.

The rearrangement uses TRBV5-4 and TRBJ1-4; weak D call: TRBD1 (6 bases). Germline CDR1 reads SGHNT; CDR2 reads YYREEE (reference sequence). The ends were cut back, 2 bases at V and 3 bases at J, with 11 bases in the middle. The CDR3 runs to 15 residues. CDR3 DNA: TGTGCCAGCAGCTTTCAGGCAGGGGCTAATGAAAAACTGTTTTTT. Residues: CASSFQAGANEKLFF.

This CDR3 reads CASSYGAGGLGYTF. CDR3 DNA: TGTGCCAGCAGTTACGGCGCAGGGGGCCTTGGCTACACCTTC. The chain has TRBV6-5 and TRBJ1-2, with 8 bases identical to TRBD1. The CDR3 runs 14 residues. Germline V CDR1 and CDR2: MNHEY, SVGAGI. The V gene end was trimmed by 2 bases and the J gene end by 7 bases; junction bases not matched to a gene: 6.

The chain carries TRBV11-2 and TRBJ2-2; 7 bases match TRBD1. Germline CDR1 SGHAT, CDR2 FQNNGV. With V trimmed by 8 bases and J by 2 bases, 8 bases remained unmatched. The CDR3 runs to 15 residues. The CDR3 region has the DNA TGTGCCAGCCCCCGGGGACAGCTAAACACCGGGGAGCTGTTTTTT. Protein: CASPRGQLNTGELFF.

This clone appeared once. This rearrangement joins TRBV7-8 to TRBJ2-1; TRBD2 agrees at 9 bases. The CDR3 has 15 amino acids. Germline CDR1 SGHVS, CDR2 FQNEAQ. Trimming at V came to 1 base and at J to 7 bases, leaving 5 bases not matched to a gene. CDR3 DNA: TGTGCCAGCAGCTTAGTGCGGGGGGGGCCGAATGAGCAGTTCTTC. It encodes CASSLVRGGPNEQFF. Variable domain in full (rest from reference TRBV7-8 and TRBJ2-1): GAGVSQSPRYKVAKRGQDVALRCDPISGHVSLFWYQQALGQGPEFLTYFQNEAQLDKSGLPSDRFFAERPEGSVSTLKIQRTQQEDSAVYLCASSLVRGGPNEQFFGPGTRLTVL.

The gene calls are TRBV6-5 and TRBJ2-2; D unresolved. This CDR3 comprises 16 residues. Trimming cost V 1 base and J 0 bases, with 9 bases left between them. Germline values: CDR1 MNHEY, CDR2 SVGAGI. This CDR3 is CASSYLAAANTGELFF. DNA for the CDR3: TGTGCCAGCAGTTACTTGGCAGCAGCGAACACCGGGGAGCTGTTTTTT.

This chain joins TRBV19 and TRBJ2-3, with TRBD2 as a possible D gene (6 bases). Germline-derived CDR1 and CDR2 are LNHDA and SQIVND (reference sequence). Trimming pared 3 bases from V and 0 bases from J, leaving 10 bases between. The CDR3 covers 15 residues. CDR3 amino acids: CASSIIGTSTDTQYF. The CDR3 bases are TGTGCCAGTAGTATCATCGGGACTAGCACAGATACGCAGTATTTT.

The rearrangement joins TRBV7-9 to TRBJ2-3; D is ambiguous. In germline, CDR1 is SEHNR, CDR2 FQNEAQ (reference sequence). V lost 0 bases, J lost 4 bases, and 5 bases lay in between. The CDR3 contains 13 residues. The CDR3 nucleotides read TGTGCCAGCAGCTTAGCGACGGCAGATACGCAGTATTTT. Translating it yields CASSLATADTQYF.

V usage is TRBV2 and J usage is TRBJ1-2; D gene unclear. The CDR3 contains 14 residues. The germline V and J ends were trimmed by 0 bases and 2 bases, with 7 bases remaining between them. Germline-derived CDR1 and CDR2 are SNHLY and FYNNEI. The CDR3 reads CASSEAVDNYGYTF. The CDR3, as DNA: TGTGCCAGCAGTGAAGCTGTGGACAACTATGGCTACACCTTC.

This sequence joins TRBV11-3 and TRBJ2-1; D gene unclear. V was pared by 1 base and J by 9 bases, with 4 bases between. Germline CDR1 is SGHNT and CDR2 is YENEEA. This CDR3 is 11 amino acids long. The CDR3 nucleotides are TGTGCCAGCAGCTTAGGAGGTGAGCAGTTCTTC. It yields the protein CASSLGGEQFF.

This clone was seen only once. This sequence joins TRBV19 and TRBJ2-3; 8 bases are shared with TRBD1. The CDR3 length is 15 residues. CDR1 is LNHDA, CDR2 SQIVND, per germline (reference sequence). With 2 bases clipped from V and 3 bases from J, the junction kept 4 bases outside the gene matches. This CDR3 is CASSIRGQATDTQYF. In nucleotides, the CDR3 is TGTGCCAGTAGTATAAGGGGACAGGCAACAGATACGCAGTATTTT.

This clone was recorded once. The gene calls are TRBV10-3 and TRBJ1-3, with no clear D. This CDR3 has 15 amino acids. CDR1 and CDR2 (germline): ENHRY, SYGVKD. Trimming took off 6 bases at V and 0 bases at J, with 12 bases between the two ends. In nucleotides, the CDR3 is TGTGCCATCAGCCGAGGGCAGGACTCTGGAAACACCATATATTTT. It encodes CAISRGQDSGNTIYF.

This clone was found once. The chain is built from TRBV5-1 and TRBJ1-2; D might be TRBD1 (6 bases). Per germline, CDR1 SGHRS and CDR2 YFSETQ. V lost 2 bases to trimming and J lost 9 bases, with 17 bases between them. The CDR3 is made up of 14 amino acids. CDR3 amino acids: CASSFDRTDGSYTF. The CDR3, as DNA: TGCGCCAGCAGCTTTGACAGGACGGATGGGAGCTACACCTTC.

The J gene is TRBJ2-1, the V gene TRBV29-1; 11 bases are shared with TRBD2. CDR1 and CDR2 (germline): SQVTM, ANQGSEA. V shed 6 bases, J shed 6 bases, and the junction held 7 bases outside the gene matches. This CDR3 has 14 residues. The CDR3 is CSVATSGGINEQFF. The CDR3, as DNA: TGCAGCGTGGCAACTAGCGGGGGTATCAATGAGCAGTTCTTC.

The count of this clone is one. The gene calls are TRBV5-1 and TRBJ2-1; TRBD2 aligns across 8 bases. The CDR3 is 15 amino acids. CDR1 is SGHRS and CDR2 is YFSETQ in the germline V gene. The J segment lost 0 bases and the V segment lost 7 bases, leaving 6 bases of the junction unmatched. CDR3 sequence (DNA): TGCGCCAGCTCGGGGGGGCGGAGCTCCTACAATGAGCAGTTCTTC. Translating gives CASSGGRSSYNEQFF. Full variable domain (outside the CDR3, taken from reference TRBV5-1 and TRBJ2-1): KAGVTQTPRYLIKTRGQQVTLSCSPISGHRSVSWYQQTPGQGLQFLFEYFSETQRNKGNFPGRFSGRQFSNSRSEMNVSTLELGDSALYLCASSGGRSSYNEQFFGPGTRLTVL.

This clone was observed a single time. V is TRBV7-8 and J is TRBJ1-5; 9 bases line up with TRBD1. V lost 0 bases to trimming and J lost 4 bases; unmatched junction nucleotides: 1. Germline CDR1 reads SGHVS; CDR2 reads FQNEAQ. CDR3 length: 15 residues. The CDR3 DNA reads as TGTGCCAGCAGCTTAGCAGGACAGGGGAATCAGCCCCAGCATTTT. Its translation is CASSLAGQGNQPQHF.

The V call is TRBV6-6, the J call TRBJ2-5; the D call may be TRBD1 or TRBD2 (6 bases each). Germline V gene sequence: CDR1 MNHNY, CDR2 SVGAGI (reference sequence). The CDR3 sequence is 15 residues long. V shed 3 bases and J shed 1 base, with 12 bases lying between them. The CDR3 DNA reads TGTGCCAGCAGTTATGGAGGGGGACGCCAAGAGACCCAGTACTTC. Translation: CASSYGGGRQETQYF.

The chain has TRBV7-9 and TRBJ2-3; D perhaps matches TRBD2 (5 bases). The V and J ends lost 2 bases and 2 bases respectively, with 17 bases between them. The CDR3 is 17 amino acids. Germline V gives CDR1 SEHNR, CDR2 FQNEAQ (reference sequence). CDR3 DNA: TGTGCCAGCAGCTTACTAGCCCAGCGGATGAACACAGATACGCAGTATTTT. Its translation is CASSLLAQRMNTDTQYF.

CDR3 coding DNA: TGCGCCAGCAGCCCCGAGGGACAGGGGAACACCGGGGAGCTGTTTTTT. It is translated as CASSPEGQGNTGELFF. The chain has TRBV4-3 and TRBJ2-2; 9 nucleotides match TRBD1. Per the germline V gene, CDR1 is LGHNA and CDR2 is YSLEER. Trimming cost V 4 bases and J 1 base; bases outside gene matches: 4. The CDR3 is 16 amino acids.